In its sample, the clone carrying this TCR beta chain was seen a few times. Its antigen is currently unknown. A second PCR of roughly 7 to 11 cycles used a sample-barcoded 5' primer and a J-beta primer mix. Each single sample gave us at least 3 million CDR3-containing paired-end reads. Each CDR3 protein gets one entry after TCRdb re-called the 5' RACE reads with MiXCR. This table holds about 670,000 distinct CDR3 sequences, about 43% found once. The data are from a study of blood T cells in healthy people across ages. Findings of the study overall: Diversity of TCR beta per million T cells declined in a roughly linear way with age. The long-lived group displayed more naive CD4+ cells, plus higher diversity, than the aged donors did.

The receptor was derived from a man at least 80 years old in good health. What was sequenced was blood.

CDR3 protein: CSGEGLAGTYQETQYF. The CDR3 DNA follows: TGCAGTGGTGAGGGACTAGCGGGGACGTACCAAGAGACCCAGTACTTC. The chain uses TRBV20-1 and TRBJ2-5, with 13 bases identical to TRBD2. CDR3 length equals 16 residues. The V gene end was trimmed by 7 bases and the J gene end by 0 bases; junction bases not matched to a gene: 8. Germline loops: CDR1 DFQATT, CDR2 SNEGSKA (reference sequence).